Below, 2 T cell receptor beta chains from the same sample are listed, as sequenced in a study of neurological immune-mediated disorders. Via MiXCR, TCRdb re-called the 5' RACE reads, giving one row per CDR3 protein. Here the sample spans around 69,000 distinct CDR3 sequences, almost 3.5% being singletons. The sequenced sample was PBMCs. The source is a man between 35 and 55 years old with multiple sclerosis.

This clonotype showed up many times. This sequence joins TRBV5-1 and TRBJ1-2; a weak D match, TRBD1 (5 bases). Trimming took off 0 bases at V and 2 bases at J, with 8 bases between the two ends. Germline CDR1 is SGHRS and CDR2 is YFSETQ. The CDR3 sequence is 14 residues long. The CDR3: CASSLATGNYGYTF. The CDR3 DNA reads as TGCGCCAGCAGCTTGGCCACAGGAAACTATGGCTACACCTTC.

This clonotype was observed many times. The chain recombines TRBV5-6 with TRBJ1-5, with 7 bases identical to TRBD1. The CDR3 spans 13 residues. V lost 5 bases, J lost 12 bases, and 11 bases stayed unmatched. CDR1 is SGHDT and CDR2 is YYEEEE in the germline V gene. The CDR3 DNA sequence: TGTGCCAGCAGTCCCCAGGGACAGTTAATCCAGCATTTT. As protein: CASSPQGQLIQHF.